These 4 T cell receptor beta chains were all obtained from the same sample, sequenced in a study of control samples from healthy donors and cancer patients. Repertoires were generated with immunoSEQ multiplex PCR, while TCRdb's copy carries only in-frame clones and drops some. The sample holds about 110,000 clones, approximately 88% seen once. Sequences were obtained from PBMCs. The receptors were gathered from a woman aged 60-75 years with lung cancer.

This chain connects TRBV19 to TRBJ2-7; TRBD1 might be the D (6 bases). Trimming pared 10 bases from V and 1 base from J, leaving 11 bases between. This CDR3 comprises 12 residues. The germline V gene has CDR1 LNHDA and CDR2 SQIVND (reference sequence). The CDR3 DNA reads TGTGCCACCGGGGACATGTCCTACGAGCAGTACTTC. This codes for CATGDMSYEQYF.

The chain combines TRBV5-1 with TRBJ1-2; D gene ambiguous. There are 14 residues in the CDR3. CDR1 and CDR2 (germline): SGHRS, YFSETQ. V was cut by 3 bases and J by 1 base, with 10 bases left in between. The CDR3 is CASSWTSDNYGYTF. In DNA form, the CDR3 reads TGCGCCAGCAGCTGGACTTCCGATAACTATGGCTACACCTTC.

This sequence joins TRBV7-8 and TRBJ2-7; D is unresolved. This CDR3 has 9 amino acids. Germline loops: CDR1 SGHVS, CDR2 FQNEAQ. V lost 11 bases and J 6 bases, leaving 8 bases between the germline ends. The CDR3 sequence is CARPGEQYF. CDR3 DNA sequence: TGTGCCCGACCGGGCGAGCAGTACTTC.

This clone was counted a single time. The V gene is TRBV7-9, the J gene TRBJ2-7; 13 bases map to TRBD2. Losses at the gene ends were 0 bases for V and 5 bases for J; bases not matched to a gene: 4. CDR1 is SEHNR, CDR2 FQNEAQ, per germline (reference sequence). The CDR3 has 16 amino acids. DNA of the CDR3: TGTGCCAGCAGCTTAGCGATGGGACTAGCGGGAAACGAGCAGTACTTC. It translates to CASSLAMGLAGNEQYF.